The clone carrying this T cell receptor beta chain was picked up a small number of times. Its specificity is unknown. The source of the sample is a study of beta chain features in type 1 diabetes. Overall study: Cell yields, gender and age were similar in healthy donors and patients. General study findings and limits: A possible short-template PCR bias applies equally to patients and controls.

Germline-derived CDR1 and CDR2 are MDHEN and SYDVKM. The CDR3 consists of 14 residues. Unmatched junction bases numbered 7, after V lost 4 bases and J lost 4 bases. Expressed TCRB transcripts were sequenced after all isolated RNA was converted to cDNA. Clones were read by immunoSEQ multiplex PCR, and TCRdb kept only the in-frame ones, dropping some. The repertoire holds hundreds of thousands of clones, about 12% seen once, with less than 0.02% in the top ten. The receptor was isolated from a young man in good health. The chain couples TRBV28 to TRBJ2-7; 7 nucleotides agree with TRBD1. Sequencing was done on a sample of naive CD4+ T cells from blood. CDR3 nucleotides: TGTGCCAGCAGTTCGTCGGACAGGAAATACGAGCAGTACTTC. Translating gives CASSSSDRKYEQYF.